A selection of T cell receptor beta chains follows, all from one sample in a study of cytomegalovirus exposure and HLA in healthy donors. Generated by immunoSEQ multiplex PCR, the TCRdb table keeps only in-frame clones and is missing some. The sample gives 180,000 or so clones, approximately 80% of which show up once; under 1.5% is in the top ten. The material sequenced was PBMCs. The origin of the receptors is a girl aged 5-17 years in good health and CMV-seropositive. The CDR3 runs from the conserved cysteine through the conserved F or W. Each record gives: J gene, clone size, V gene, D gene, CDR3 DNA, CDR3 protein. A D gene is named only where the DNA matches it firmly. Expanded clones are given a class, and other clones once, few, many or no size at all.

J gene: TRBJ1-2
clone size: -
V gene: TRBV5-6
D gene: TRBD1
CDR3 DNA: TGTGCCAGCAGCAACCGGGACAGGAATGGCTACACCTTC
CDR3 protein: CASSNRDRNGYTF

J gene: TRBJ2-7
clone size: -
V gene: TRBV5-1
D gene: TRBD2
CDR3 DNA: TGCGCCAGCAGCTGGGGGGGGTCCTCCTACGAGCAGTACTTC
CDR3 protein: CASSWGGSSYEQYF

J gene: TRBJ2-7
clone size: -
V gene: TRBV7-8
D gene: -
CDR3 DNA: TGTGCCAGCAGCTTAGTCGAGGGTGTAGTCGAGCAGTACTTC
CDR3 protein: CASSLVEGVVEQYF

J gene: TRBJ2-5
clone size: -
V gene: TRBV4-1
D gene: TRBD2
CDR3 DNA: TGCGCCAGCAGCCAGTATTCTAGCGGGAGTGAGTACCAAGAGACCCAGTACTTC
CDR3 protein: CASSQYSSGSEYQETQYF

J gene: TRBJ1-2
clone size: -
V gene: TRBV7-9
D gene: -
CDR3 DNA: TGTGCCAGCAGCTTAAAGGGGCCCCATGGGACACCTTGGTTTGGCTACACCTTC
CDR3 protein: CASSLKGPHGTPWFGYTF

J gene: TRBJ1-4
clone size: few
V gene: TRBV6-7
D gene: TRBD1
CDR3 DNA: TGTGCCAGCAGTCACCAGTCCGGGACAGGGGACGAAAAACTGTTTTTT
CDR3 protein: CASSHQSGTGDEKLFF

J gene: TRBJ1-1
clone size: once
V gene: TRBV29-1
D gene: -
CDR3 DNA: TGCAGCGTTGAAAGTTGGGCAGGGGTCACTGAAGCTTTCTTT
CDR3 protein: CSVESWAGVTEAFF

J gene: TRBJ2-3
clone size: -
V gene: TRBV19
D gene: TRBD2
CDR3 DNA: TGTGCCAGTAGTATACCTAGCGGAGCCGATGTAGATACGCAGTATTTT
CDR3 protein: CASSIPSGADVDTQYF

J gene: TRBJ1-1
clone size: -
V gene: TRBV29-1
D gene: -
CDR3 DNA: TGCAGCGCCCGGGACACGAACACTGAAGCTTTCTTT
CDR3 protein: CSARDTNTEAFF

J gene: TRBJ2-1
clone size: -
V gene: TRBV7-9
D gene: TRBD1
CDR3 DNA: TGTGCCAGTACCAGACAGGGAAGCTCCTACAATGAGCAGTTCTTC
CDR3 protein: CASTRQGSSYNEQFF

J gene: TRBJ1-2
clone size: -
V gene: TRBV5-1
D gene: TRBD1
CDR3 DNA: TGCGCCAGCTTTCTCCACTCCGCCTATGGACAGGGAATAGGTGGCTACACCTTC
CDR3 protein: CASFLHSAYGQGIGGYTF

J gene: TRBJ2-1
clone size: -
V gene: TRBV19
D gene: TRBD2
CDR3 DNA: TGTGCCAGTAGTATAGTTTGGCGCGGGAGTAACAATGAGCAGTTCTTC
CDR3 protein: CASSIVWRGSNNEQFF

J gene: TRBJ2-7
clone size: -
V gene: TRBV5-8
D gene: -
CDR3 DNA: TGTGCCAGCACCCTTGGCGGAGCTGGGTACGAGCAGTACTTC
CDR3 protein: CASTLGGAGYEQYF

J gene: TRBJ2-1
clone size: -
V gene: TRBV6-6
D gene: TRBD2
CDR3 DNA: TGTGCCAGCAGTCGGGGACTAGCGGTTTACAATGAGCAGTTCTTC
CDR3 protein: CASSRGLAVYNEQFF